The present T cell receptor beta chain was sequenced within a study of cytomegalovirus exposure and HLA in healthy donors. Whole-study results and caveats: Accurate prediction of most subjects' HLA-A and HLA-B alleles from TCR beta sequences was reported. Among immune exposure information, only CMV serostatus was available. Through in vitro validation, a few CMV-associated chains were shown to be specific for CMV antigens.

Note on this clone: As yet, its antigen is unknown.

The PCR contained 60 Vbeta and 13 Jbeta primers. Sequencing used immunoSEQ multiplex PCR; TCRdb keeps in-frame clones, though not all of them. Of more than 95,000 clones listed, roughly four fifths are singletons. The clonotype comes from a man aged 18 to 30 in good health and CMV-seronegative. Sequenced material: PBMCs.

CDR3 sequence: CASTRDRGRTDTQYF. DNA of the CDR3: TGTGCCAGCACCCGGGACAGGGGACGAACAGATACGCAGTATTTT. The gene calls are TRBV2 and TRBJ2-3, with 10 bases matching TRBD1. The germline V gene has CDR1 SNHLY and CDR2 FYNNEI. The CDR3 length is 15 residues. The V gene end was trimmed by 7 bases and the J gene end by 3 bases; junction bases not matched to a gene: 7.